The table lists the clone carrying this T cell receptor beta chain with many counts. The antigen is not known. This sample is part of a study of T-cell memory formation after mild COVID-19. The study's findings and limits: Pre-infection memory held some responding clones, suggesting pre-existing cross-reactive T cells responded.

V lost 6 bases, J lost 3 bases, and 11 bases lay in between. The CDR3 contains 13 residues. Per germline, CDR1 MDHEN and CDR2 SYDVKM. TCRdb redid the calling of the 5' RACE reads with MiXCR, one entry per CDR3 protein. The repertoire consists of about 430,000 distinct CDR3 sequences, with about a sixth occurring once and the leading ten covering roughly 21%. The sequence was collected from a man aged 18 to 30 who had mild COVID-19 (a few samples of this study predate the infection). Cell type and time point are not known. The V gene is TRBV28, the J gene TRBJ1-2; D not resolved. Sequencing was done on a sample of PBMCs or a T cell subset sorted from them (not recorded which). CDR3 sequence: CASSQTPDYGYTF. DNA of the CDR3: TGTGCCAGCAGCCAGACGCCTGACTATGGCTACACCTTC.